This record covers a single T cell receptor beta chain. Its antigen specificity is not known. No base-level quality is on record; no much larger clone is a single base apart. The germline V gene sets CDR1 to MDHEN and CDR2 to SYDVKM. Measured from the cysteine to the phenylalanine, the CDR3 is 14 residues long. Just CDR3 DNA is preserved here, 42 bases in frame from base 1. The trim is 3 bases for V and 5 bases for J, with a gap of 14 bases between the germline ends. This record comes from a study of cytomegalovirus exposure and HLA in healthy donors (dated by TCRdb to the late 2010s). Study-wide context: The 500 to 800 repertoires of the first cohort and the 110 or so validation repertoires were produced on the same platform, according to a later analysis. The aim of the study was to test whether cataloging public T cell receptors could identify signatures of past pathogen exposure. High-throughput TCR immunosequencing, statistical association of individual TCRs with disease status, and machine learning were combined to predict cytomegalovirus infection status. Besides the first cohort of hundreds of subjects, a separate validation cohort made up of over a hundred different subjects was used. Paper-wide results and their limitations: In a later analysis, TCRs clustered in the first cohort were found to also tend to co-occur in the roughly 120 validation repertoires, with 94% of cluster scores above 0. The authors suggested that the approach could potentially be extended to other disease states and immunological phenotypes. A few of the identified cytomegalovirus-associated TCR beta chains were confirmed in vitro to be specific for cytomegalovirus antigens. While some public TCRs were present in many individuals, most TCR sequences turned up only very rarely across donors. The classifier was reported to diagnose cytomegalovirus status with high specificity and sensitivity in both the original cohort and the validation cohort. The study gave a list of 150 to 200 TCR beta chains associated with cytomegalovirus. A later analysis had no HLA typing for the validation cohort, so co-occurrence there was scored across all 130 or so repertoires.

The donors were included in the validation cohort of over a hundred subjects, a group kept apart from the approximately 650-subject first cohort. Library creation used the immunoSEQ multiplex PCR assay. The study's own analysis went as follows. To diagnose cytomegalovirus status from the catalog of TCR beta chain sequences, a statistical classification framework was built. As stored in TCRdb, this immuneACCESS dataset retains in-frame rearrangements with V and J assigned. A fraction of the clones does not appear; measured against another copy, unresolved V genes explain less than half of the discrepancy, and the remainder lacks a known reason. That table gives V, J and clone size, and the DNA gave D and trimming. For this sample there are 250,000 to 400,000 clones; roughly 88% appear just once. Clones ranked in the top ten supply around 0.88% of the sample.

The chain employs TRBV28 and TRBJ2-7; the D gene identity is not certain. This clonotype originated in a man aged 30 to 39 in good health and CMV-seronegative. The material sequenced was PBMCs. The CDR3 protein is CASSFQDNSDEQYF. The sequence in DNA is TGTGCCAGCAGTTTTCAGGATAATTCCGACGAGCAGTACTTC.